This T cell receptor beta chain was recovered during a study of T cells in Graves' hyperthyroidism and ophthalmopathy. Amplification yielded TCR beta CDR3 regions, with RNA transcripts as the source. The TCR CDR3 first-round RT-PCR relied on the HTBI primer set. MiXCR, applied by TCRdb to the multiplex PCR reads, yields one record per CDR3 protein. The table shows around 350,000 distinct CDR3 sequences, with roughly 15% occurring only once. Exclusion followed for patients with uncontrolled infection, other autoimmune disease, pregnancy or lactation. This clonotype occurred many times. The CDR3 extends over 14 amino acids. V lost 9 bases and J 2 bases, leaving 17 bases between the germline ends. Germline V gene data show CDR1 as MNHEY and CDR2 as SVGEGT.

This clonotype originated in a woman aged 25 to 39 with Graves' hyperthyroidism that later progressed to Graves' ophthalmopathy. The sequenced sample was blood. J is TRBJ2-7 and V is TRBV6-2 or TRBV6-3; maybe TRBD2 (5 bases). CDR3 in DNA: TGTGCCAGTTTGGCCTCCGGACTTACCTACGAGCAGTACTTC. Protein product: CASLASGLTYEQYF.